Sequencing of this TCR beta chain was carried out in a study of regulatory T cells in long-lasting Graves disease. Whole-study results and caveats: Only peripheral blood was studied, not thyroid tissue. Persistent cases favored TRBV28, TRBJ1-2 and TRBJ2-5.

Both iRepertoire HTBI primers and Arm-PCR of CDR3 regions were used to build the TCR beta libraries. In the authors' workflow: The samples yielded 55 to 75 TRBV and roughly 14 TRBJ segments. TCRdb recomputed calls from the multiplex PCR reads with MiXCR, one row per CDR3 protein. TCRdb, rather than the study authors, made the V and J calls. This sample carries about 340,000 distinct CDR3 sequences, about 20% of them seen once, and the ten largest clones take just under 30%. J gave up 8 bases and V 6 bases, and 8 bases lay outside the gene matches. The germline CDR1 and CDR2 sequences are GTSNPN and SVGIG (reference sequence). This CDR3 region has 14 residues. The time point denotes: persistent/refractory GD, antithyroid drugs over 5 years with positive TRAb. Making the TCR library involved RNA that had been extracted from PBMCs. At least ten counts were recorded for this clonotype. The antigen is unknown.

The origin of this receptor is a female donor with Graves disease. The source material was peripheral blood mononuclear cells (PBMCs), sampled when the disease was refractory, from a patient treated with antithyroid drugs. The chain carries TRBV30 and TRBJ1-6, with TRBD1 identical over 9 bases. The CDR3 coding sequence is TGTGCCTGCGCCACGGGACAGGGTTATTCACCCCTCCACTTT. It is translated as CACATGQGYSPLHF. The full variable domain, in which reference TRBV30 and TRBJ1-6 provide the parts outside the CDR3, is SQTIHQWPATLVQPVGSPLSLECTVEGTSNPNLYWYRQAAGRGLQLLFYSVGIGQISSEVPQNLSASRPQDRQFILSSKKLLLSDSGFYLCACATGQGYSPLHFGNGTRLTVT.